What follows describes a single TCR beta chain. Trimming took 5 bases from V and 2 from J, leaving 13 bases between them. In germline, CDR1 is SGHTS, CDR2 YDEGEE. CDR3 size: 14 residues. Time point specified: pre-sensitization, week 0. The sample's treatment: therapeutic diphenylcyclopropenone sensitization with weekly scalp DPC. The data were obtained in a study of human T cells and chemical hapten exposure. From the RACE reads, TCRdb called clonotypes with MiXCR, one entry per CDR3 protein. The sample holds fewer than 200,000 distinct CDR3 sequences, under 35% seen once. Sequenced here: whole blood, sampled in connection with sensitization to the hapten diphenylcyclopropenone (DPC). The sequence derives from a woman aged 25 to 39 with alopecia areata. Some clones in this sample may be carry-over from other donors' samples. The J gene is TRBJ1-1, the V gene TRBV5-8; D possibly corresponds to TRBD1 (5 bases). The CDR3 sequence: CASSSGRTNTEAFF. The DNA of the CDR3 is TGTGCCAGCAGTTCGGGACGGACCAACACTGAAGCTTTCTTT. The full variable domain, in which reference TRBV5-8 and TRBJ1-1 provide the parts outside the CDR3, is EAGVTQSPTHLIKTRGQQATLRCSPISGHTSVYWYQQALGLGLQFLLWYDEGEERNRGNFPPRFSGRQFPNYSSELNVNALELEDSALYLCASSSGRTNTEAFFGQGTRLTVV.